This TCR beta chain appears in the sequencing data of a study of T cells after yellow fever vaccination. Germline-derived CDR1 and CDR2 are SGHRS and YFSETQ. With V trimmed by 4 bases and J by 4 bases, 10 bases remained unmatched. The CDR3 length is 16 residues. TCRdb reprocessed the 5' RACE reads via MiXCR and lists one record per CDR3 protein. The repertoire holds just under 600,000 distinct CDR3 sequences, with roughly 14% as singletons. Sequenced here: PBMCs, sampled on the day of the yellow fever booster vaccination. The source is a man aged 25-45 years who received the YFV17D yellow fever vaccine. The chain employs TRBV5-1 and TRBJ2-5, with 10 bases aligning to TRBD2. CDR3 amino acids: CASSTGLAPRGETQYF. The DNA of the CDR3 is TGCGCCAGCAGCACGGGACTAGCGCCCAGAGGAGAGACCCAGTACTTC.